This TCR beta chain was recovered during a study of control samples from healthy donors and cancer patients. Measured with immunoSEQ multiplex PCR; TCRdb has only the in-frame clones, and not every one. The repertoire holds some 51,000 clones, with 90% to 97% as singletons. Germline assignment: CDR1 MNHEY and CDR2 SMNVEV (reference sequence). This CDR3 has 14 amino acids. The V end was cut by 4 bases, the J end by 4 bases, with 13 bases between. Sequenced input: blood. This rearrangement joins TRBV27 to TRBJ1-1, with a tentative D call TRBD1 (6 bases). The source of this sequence is a woman aged 18-29 years in good health. The CDR3 protein is CASSWGGGVTEAFF. For the CDR3, the DNA is TGTGCCAGCAGTTGGGGCGGGGGCGTCACTGAAGCTTTCTTT.